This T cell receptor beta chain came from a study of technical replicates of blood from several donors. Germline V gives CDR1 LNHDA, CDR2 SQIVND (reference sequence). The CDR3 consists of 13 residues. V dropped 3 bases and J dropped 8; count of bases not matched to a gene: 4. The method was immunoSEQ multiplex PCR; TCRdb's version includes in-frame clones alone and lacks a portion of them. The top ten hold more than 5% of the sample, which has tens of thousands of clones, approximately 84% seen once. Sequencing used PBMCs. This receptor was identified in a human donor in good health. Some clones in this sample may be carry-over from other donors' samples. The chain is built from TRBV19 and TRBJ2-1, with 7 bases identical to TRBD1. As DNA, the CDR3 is TGTGCCAGTAGTATTACAGGGGTGGATGAGCAGTTCTTC. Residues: CASSITGVDEQFF.